The clone carrying this T cell receptor beta chain has just a few counts. This specimen includes other DNA sequences encoding the same CDR3. Generated by immunoSEQ multiplex PCR, the TCRdb table keeps only in-frame clones and is missing some. The repertoire holds over 400,000 clones, 85% to 90% seen once, with roughly 8.3% in the top ten. This sample was taken from a study of blood T cell repertoires in COVID-19. The CDR3 spans 12 residues. V was cut by 2 bases and J by 6 bases, with 8 bases left in between. CDR1 and CDR2 (germline): SGHNT, YYREEE (reference sequence). Sequenced: peripheral blood. This receptor was taken from a woman aged 45-65 years with COVID-19, enrolled during active disease. V gene TRBV5-4 combines with J gene TRBJ1-2; tentative D call: TRBD1 (6 bases). The CDR3 DNA follows: TGTGCCAGCAGCTTAGAGGGGGATGGCTACACCTTC. It translates to CASSLEGDGYTF. The full variable domain, rest sourced from reference TRBV5-4 and TRBJ1-2, is ETGVTQSPTHLIKTRGQQVTLRCSSQSGHNTVSWYQQALGQGPQFIFQYYREEENGRGNFPPRFSGLQFPNYSSELNVNALELDDSALYLCASSLEGDGYTFGSGTRLTVV.